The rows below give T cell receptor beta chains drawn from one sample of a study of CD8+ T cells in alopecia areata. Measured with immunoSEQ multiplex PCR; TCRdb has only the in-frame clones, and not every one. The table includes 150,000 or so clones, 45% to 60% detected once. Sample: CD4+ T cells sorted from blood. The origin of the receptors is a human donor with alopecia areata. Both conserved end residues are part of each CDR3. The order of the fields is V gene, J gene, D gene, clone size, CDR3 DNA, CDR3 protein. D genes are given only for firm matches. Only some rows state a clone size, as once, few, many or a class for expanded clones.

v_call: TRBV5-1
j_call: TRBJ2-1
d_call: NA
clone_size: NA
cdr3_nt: TGCGCCAGCAGCTTGGAAATGGGGTACAATGAGCAGTTCTTC
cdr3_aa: CASSLEMGYNEQFF

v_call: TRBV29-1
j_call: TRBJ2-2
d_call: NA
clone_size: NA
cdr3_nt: TGCAGCGTTGAAGGACCGGTTGGTGGGACCACCGGGGAGCTGTTTTTT
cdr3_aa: CSVEGPVGGTTGELFF

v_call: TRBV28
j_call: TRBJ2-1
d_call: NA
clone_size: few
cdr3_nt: TGTGCCAGCAGTTTCCCGACTCGCTCCTACAATGAGCAGTTCTTC
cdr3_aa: CASSFPTRSYNEQFF

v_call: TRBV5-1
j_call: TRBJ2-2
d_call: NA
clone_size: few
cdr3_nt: TGCGCCAGCAGCTCCCAGCCTAACACCGGGGAGCTGTTTTTT
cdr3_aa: CASSSQPNTGELFF

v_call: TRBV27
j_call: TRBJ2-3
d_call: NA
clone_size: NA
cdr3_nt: TGTGCCAGCAGGTTGGGGGGCACAGATACGCAGTATTTT
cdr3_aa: CASRLGGTDTQYF

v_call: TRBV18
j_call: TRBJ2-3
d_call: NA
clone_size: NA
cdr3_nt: TGTGCCAGCTCACGTCTGGGGACCACAGATACGCAGTATTTT
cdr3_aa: CASSRLGTTDTQYF

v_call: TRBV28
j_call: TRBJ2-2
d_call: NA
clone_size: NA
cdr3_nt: TGTGCCAGCCGAGCGGGCACCGGGGAGCTGTTTTTT
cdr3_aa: CASRAGTGELFF

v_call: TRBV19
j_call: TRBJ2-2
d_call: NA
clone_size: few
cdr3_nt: TGTGCCAGTAGTTCTCCGGGAGACAACACCGGGGAGCTGTTTTTT
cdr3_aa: CASSSPGDNTGELFF

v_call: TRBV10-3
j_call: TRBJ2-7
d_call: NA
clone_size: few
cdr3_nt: TGTGCCATCAGTGTCAGGGACTCCTACGAGCAGTACTTC
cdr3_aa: CAISVRDSYEQYF

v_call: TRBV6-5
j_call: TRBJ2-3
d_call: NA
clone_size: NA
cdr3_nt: TGTGCCAGCAGTTACTCGGAATTGGAGACAGATACGCAGTATTTT
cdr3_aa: CASSYSELETDTQYF